Listed here are 4 T cell receptor beta chains from one sample, sequenced in a study of blood T cell repertoires in COVID-19. Repertoires were generated with immunoSEQ multiplex PCR, while TCRdb's copy carries only in-frame clones and drops some. The table lists about 460,000 clones, roughly nine tenths of them singletons, with 7% to 10% in the top ten. Input material: PBMCs or T cells enriched from blood (not recorded which). These receptors all stem from a woman in her sixties or seventies who had recovered from COVID-19.

This clone came up a few times. The chain links TRBV2 to TRBJ2-5; 9 positions agree with TRBD1. V lost 6 bases, J lost 5 bases, and 10 bases stayed unmatched. CDR1 is SNHLY and CDR2 is FYNNEI in the germline V gene. There are 15 residues in the CDR3. DNA for the CDR3: TGTGCCAGCAGACGGACAGGGGCTGCGGGGGAGACCCAGTACTTC. This encodes CASRRTGAAGETQYF.

This clone was seen once. V is TRBV6-1 and J is TRBJ1-5; a possible D gene is TRBD1 (5 bases). The CDR3 has 15 residues. V was shortened by 2 bases and J by 7 bases, with 15 bases between the two germline ends. The germline gives CDR1 MNHNS, CDR2 SASEGT. The CDR3 bases are TGTGCCAGCAGTGAAAGGCGGACGGGGGACCAGCCCCAGCATTTT. Amino acids: CASSERRTGDQPQHF.

This clone has just one count. This chain joins TRBV7-9 and TRBJ1-1; TRBD1 agrees at 7 bases. This CDR3 spans 13 amino acids. With V trimmed by 3 bases and J by 8 bases, 6 bases remained unmatched. CDR1 and CDR2 from the germline V gene are SEHNR and FQNEAQ (reference sequence). The CDR3 DNA reads TGTGCCAGCAGCTTGGGGGAACAGGGGGAAGCTTTCTTT. Protein product: CASSLGEQGEAFF. The full variable domain, completed using reference TRBV7-9 and TRBJ1-1, is DTGVSQNPRHKITKRGQNVTFRCDPISEHNRLYWYRQTLGQGPEFLTYFQNEAQLEKSRLLSDRFSAERPKGSFSTLEIQRTEQGDSAMYLCASSLGEQGEAFFGQGTRLTVV.

The chain joins TRBV11-2 to TRBJ2-5, with TRBD2 matching 7 bases. Germline assignment: CDR1 SGHAT and CDR2 FQNNGV. V shed 5 bases and J 4 bases; nucleotides not matched to a gene: 10. The CDR3 has 15 residues. The CDR3, as DNA: TGTGCCAGCAGCCCCTTCCTAGCGGAAGGAGAGACCCAGTACTTC. Amino acids: CASSPFLAEGETQYF.